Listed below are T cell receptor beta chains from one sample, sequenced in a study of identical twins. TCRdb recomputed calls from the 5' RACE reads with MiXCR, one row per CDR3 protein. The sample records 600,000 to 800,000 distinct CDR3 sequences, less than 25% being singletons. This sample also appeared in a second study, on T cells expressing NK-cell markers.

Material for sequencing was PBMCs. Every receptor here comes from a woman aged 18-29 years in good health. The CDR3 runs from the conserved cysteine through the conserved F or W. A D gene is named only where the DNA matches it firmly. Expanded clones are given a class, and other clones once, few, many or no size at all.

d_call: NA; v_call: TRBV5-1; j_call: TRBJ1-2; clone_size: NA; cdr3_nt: TGCGCCAGCAGCTTGGGCACGACCGGCGATGGCTACACCTTC; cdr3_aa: CASSLGTTGDGYTF
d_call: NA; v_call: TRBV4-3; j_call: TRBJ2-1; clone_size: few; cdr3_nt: TGCGCCAGCAGCCAAGATAGTCGGACCGAGCAGTTCTTC; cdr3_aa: CASSQDSRTEQFF
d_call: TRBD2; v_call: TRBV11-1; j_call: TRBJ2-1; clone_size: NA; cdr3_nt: TGTGCCAGCAGCAAAACCGGACTAGCGGGGGGGCCTGAGCAGTTCTTC; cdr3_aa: CASSKTGLAGGPEQFF
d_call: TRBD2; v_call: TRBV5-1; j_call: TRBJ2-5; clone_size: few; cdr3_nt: TGCGCCAGCAGCACCGGACTAGCGGGTGGATTAGAGACCCAGTACTTC; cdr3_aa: CASSTGLAGGLETQYF
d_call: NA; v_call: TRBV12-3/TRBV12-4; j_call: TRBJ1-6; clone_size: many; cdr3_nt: TGTGCCAGCAGTCTAGGGGGGGTAAGCAATTCACCCCTCCACTTT; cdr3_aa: CASSLGGVSNSPLHF
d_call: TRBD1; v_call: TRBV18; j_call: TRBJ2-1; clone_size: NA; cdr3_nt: TGTGCCAGCTCTCAAACGAGGGGGCTGGGTGAGCAGTTCTTC; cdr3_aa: CASSQTRGLGEQFF
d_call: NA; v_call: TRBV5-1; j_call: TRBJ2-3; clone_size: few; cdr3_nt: TGCGCCAGCAGGTCCCAAGGGGCCACAGATACGCAGTATTTT; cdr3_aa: CASRSQGATDTQYF
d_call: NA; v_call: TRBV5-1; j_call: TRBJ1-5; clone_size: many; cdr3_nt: TGCGCCAGCAGCTTGGGGGGGCTAGGGAATCAGCCCCAGCATTTT; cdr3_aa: CASSLGGLGNQPQHF
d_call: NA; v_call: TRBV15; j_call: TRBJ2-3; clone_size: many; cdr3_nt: TGTGCCACCAGTCCTAACCCCCACGATACGCAGTATTTT; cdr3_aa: CATSPNPHDTQYF
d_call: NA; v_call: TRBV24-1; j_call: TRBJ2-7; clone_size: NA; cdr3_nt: TGTGCCACCAGTGATTTGCTTCCGGGCCCAAGCTCCTACGAGCAGTACTTC; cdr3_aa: CATSDLLPGPSSYEQYF
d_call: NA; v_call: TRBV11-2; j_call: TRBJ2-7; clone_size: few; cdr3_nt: TGTGCCAGCAGCTCCTTGGTCTACGAGCAGTACTTC; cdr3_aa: CASSSLVYEQYF
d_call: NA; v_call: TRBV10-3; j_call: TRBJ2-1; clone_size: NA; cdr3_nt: TGTGCCATCAGTGAGGTTAGGGGTAATGAGCAGTTCTTC; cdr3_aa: CAISEVRGNEQFF
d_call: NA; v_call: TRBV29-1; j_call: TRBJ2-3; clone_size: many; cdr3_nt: TGCAGCGTTGAAGGCCCGTCGGGCACAGATACGCAGTATTTT; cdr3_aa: CSVEGPSGTDTQYF
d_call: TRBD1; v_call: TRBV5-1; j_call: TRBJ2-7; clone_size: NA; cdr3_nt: TGCGCCAGCAGCTTGGGGACAGGGATCTCCTACGAGCAGTACTTC; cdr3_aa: CASSLGTGISYEQYF
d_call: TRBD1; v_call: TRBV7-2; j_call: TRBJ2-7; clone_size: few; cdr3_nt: TGTGCCAGCAGCACTTGGACAGGACCCTACGAGCAGTACTTC; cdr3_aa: CASSTWTGPYEQYF
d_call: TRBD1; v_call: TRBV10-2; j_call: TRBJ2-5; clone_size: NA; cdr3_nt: TGCGCCAGCAGTGAATTCTCAGGGGGCCGCGAGACCCAGTACTTC; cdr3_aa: CASSEFSGGRETQYF
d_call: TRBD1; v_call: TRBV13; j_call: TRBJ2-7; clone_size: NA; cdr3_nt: TGTGCCAGCAGCTTGGGACCGGGACAGGGGTTACACGAGCAGTACTTC; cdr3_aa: CASSLGPGQGLHEQYF
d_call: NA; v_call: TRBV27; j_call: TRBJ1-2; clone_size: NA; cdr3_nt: TGTGCCAGCAGTTTATTGGGGGGGGTTCACGGCTACACCTTC; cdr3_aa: CASSLLGGVHGYTF
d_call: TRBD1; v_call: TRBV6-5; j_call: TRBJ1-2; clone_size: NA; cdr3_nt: TGTGCCAGCAGTTCCGACCAGGGACAGGGCAGGAGCTATGGCTACACCTTC; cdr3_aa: CASSSDQGQGRSYGYTF
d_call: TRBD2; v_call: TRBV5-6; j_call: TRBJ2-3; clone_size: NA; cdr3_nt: TGTGCCAGCAGCTTAGTAGCGGGAGCAACGCAGTATTTT; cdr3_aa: CASSLVAGATQYF
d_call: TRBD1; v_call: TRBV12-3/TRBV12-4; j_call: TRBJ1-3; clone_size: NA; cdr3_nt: TGTGCCAGCAGTCTTCGGGACAGCTCTGGAAACACCATATATTTT; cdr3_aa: CASSLRDSSGNTIYF
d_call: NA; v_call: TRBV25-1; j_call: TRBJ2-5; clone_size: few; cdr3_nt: TGTGCCAGCAGTGTTTCGGGGACGGGCATAAGGCAAGAGACCCAGTACTTC; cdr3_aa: CASSVSGTGIRQETQYF
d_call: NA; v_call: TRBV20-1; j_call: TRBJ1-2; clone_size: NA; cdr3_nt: TGCAGTGCTAGAGATGGGCCTGAGCTTTTCTTC; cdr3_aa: CSARDGPELFF
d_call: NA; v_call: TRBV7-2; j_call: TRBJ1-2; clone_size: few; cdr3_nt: TGTGCCAGCAGCTTAGGGTTAACGGCTATTTATGGCTACACCTTC; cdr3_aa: CASSLGLTAIYGYTF
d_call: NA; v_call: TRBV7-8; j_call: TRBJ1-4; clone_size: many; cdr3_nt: TGTGCCAGCAGCTTAAGGTTTCCGGGGGTTGCAACTAATGAAAAACTGTTTTTT; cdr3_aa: CASSLRFPGVATNEKLFF
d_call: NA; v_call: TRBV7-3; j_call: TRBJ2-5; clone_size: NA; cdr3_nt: TGTGCCAGCAGCTTATGTGTGTTGGGTTTGGTGACCCAGTACTTC; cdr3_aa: CASSLCVLGLVTQYF
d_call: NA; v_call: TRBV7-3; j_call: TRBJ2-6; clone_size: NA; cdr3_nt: TGTGCCAGCAGCCCCAAGACTGGGGCCAACGTCCTGACTTTC; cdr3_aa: CASSPKTGANVLTF
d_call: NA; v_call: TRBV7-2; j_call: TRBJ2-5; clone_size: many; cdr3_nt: TGTGCCAGCAGCCCGAGGGTGTCCGAGACCCAGTACTTC; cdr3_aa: CASSPRVSETQYF
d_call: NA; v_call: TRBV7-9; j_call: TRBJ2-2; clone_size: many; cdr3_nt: TGTGCCAGCAGCTTAGAGTTGCTAAACGGGGAGCTGTTTTTT; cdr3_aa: CASSLELLNGELFF